The 32 T cell receptor beta chains in this list originate from one sample, sequenced in a study of cytomegalovirus exposure and HLA in healthy donors. Amplification used 60 Vbeta primers and 13 Jbeta primers. Sequenced by immunoSEQ multiplex PCR; TCRdb stores in-frame clones only, minus some. The profile shows about 90,000 clones, approximately 65% of them singletons. The sequencing input was PBMCs. These receptors were obtained from a woman aged 30 to 39 in good health and CMV-seropositive.

V and J are TRBV5-4 and TRBJ2-1, with D possibly matching TRBD2 (5 bases). The CDR3 length is 15 residues. In germline, CDR1 is SGHNT, CDR2 YYREEE (reference sequence). The germline V and J ends were trimmed by 6 bases and 5 bases, with 18 bases remaining between them. The CDR3 DNA is TGTGCCAGCACTTCCCCCTGGGCCGGGAACAATGAGCAGTTCTTC. This encodes CASTSPWAGNNEQFF.

In this sample, this clone turned up a few times. The CDR3: CASSSSLDSNGYTF. For the CDR3, the DNA is TGTGCCAGCAGTTCATCCCTGGACAGTAATGGCTACACCTTC. The chain links TRBV27 to TRBJ1-2, with D maybe TRBD1 (6 bases). Germline CDR1 MNHEY, CDR2 SMNVEV (reference sequence). The V gene lost 4 bases and the J gene lost 6 bases, with 15 bases spanning the gap. This CDR3 contains 14 residues.

To note about this clone: A read error may produce the germline difference seen at one junction end. The rearrangement links TRBV27 to TRBJ2-2; perhaps TRBD1 as D (6 bases). This CDR3 has 12 amino acids. CDR1 and CDR2 (germline): MNHEY, SMNVEV (reference sequence). The CDR3 reads CASSFFPGELLF. The CDR3 DNA follows: TGTGCCAGCAGCTTCTTCCCAGGGGAGCTGCTTTTT.

This clone occurred a few times. This chain joins TRBV29-1 and TRBJ2-1, with TRBD2 matching over 12 bases. The CDR3 runs 14 residues. Looked up from germline, CDR1 is SQVTM and CDR2 is ANQGSEA. Unmatched junction bases numbered 11, after V lost 3 bases and J lost 14 bases. CDR3 residues: CSVESLAGGRFKFF. CDR3 DNA sequence: TGCAGCGTTGAGTCGCTAGCGGGGGGGCGTTTTAAGTTCTTC.

V usage is TRBV28 and J usage is TRBJ1-2; D not certain. The V gene's germline CDR1 is MDHEN and CDR2 SYDVKM. With 6 bases removed from V and 5 bases from J, the gap between germline ends came to 22 bases. This CDR3 spans 16 amino acids. The CDR3 nucleotides read TGTGCCAGCAGCCGGGTTGCGGGCAGAGGCCAGTATGGCTACACCTTC. It specifies CASSRVAGRGQYGYTF.

The chain carries TRBV7-2 and TRBJ1-6; the match to TRBD1 covers 11 bases. Germline CDR1 is SGHTA and CDR2 is FQGNSA. The CDR3 runs to 15 residues. The V gene end was trimmed by 6 bases and the J gene end by 7 bases; junction bases not matched to a gene: 5. CDR3 nucleotides: TGTGCCAGCAGACTAGGGGACAGGGGGAATTCACCCCTCCACTTT. Its translation: CASRLGDRGNSPLHF.

The rearrangement links TRBV5-4 to TRBJ2-5; 8 bases agree with TRBD2. The CDR3 sequence is 15 residues long. CDR1 and CDR2 from the germline V gene are SGHNT and YYREEE (reference sequence). V lost 4 bases to trimming and J lost 5 bases; unmatched junction nucleotides: 10. Written as DNA, the CDR3 is TGTGCCAGCAGCCTCGGGGGGGGAGTCCGGGAGACCCAGTACTTC. It translates to CASSLGGGVRETQYF.

DNA of the CDR3: TGCAGCGTTGCGGGACAGGGTGGGTCACCCCTCCACTTT. Its translation: CSVAGQGGSPLHF. V usage is TRBV29-1 and J usage is TRBJ1-6; 9 positions match TRBD1. The V gene's germline CDR1 is SQVTM and CDR2 ANQGSEA. The CDR3 sequence is 13 residues long. V gave up 4 bases and J gave up 10 bases; unmatched junction bases: 5.

This clone has only one observation. The chain carries TRBV18 and TRBJ2-7; 7 bases match TRBD1. The junction had 12 bases not matched to a gene; V was cut back by 6 bases and J by 4 bases. Looked up from germline, CDR1 is KGHSH and CDR2 is LQKENI. The CDR3 contains 15 residues. The CDR3, as DNA: TGTGCCAGCTCCCGGGACAGATTCTCTCCTTACGAGCAGTACTTC. This translates into CASSRDRFSPYEQYF.

This chain uses TRBV5-1 with TRBJ1-3; D gene unclear. This CDR3 spans 13 amino acids. Germline V gene lookup returns CDR1 SGHRS and CDR2 YFSETQ. Trimming took off 5 bases at V and 2 bases at J, with 8 bases between the two ends. This CDR3 is CASRAATGNTIYF. The CDR3, as DNA: TGCGCCAGCAGGGCGGCTACTGGAAACACCATATATTTT. The complete variable domain, with remaining parts taken from reference TRBV5-1 and TRBJ1-3, reads KAGVTQTPRYLIKTRGQQVTLSCSPISGHRSVSWYQQTPGQGLQFLFEYFSETQRNKGNFPGRFSGRQFSNSRSEMNVSTLELGDSALYLCASRAATGNTIYFGEGSWLTVV.

This chain uses TRBV25-1 with TRBJ1-2; possibly TRBD1 for D (5 bases). Trimming removed 3 bases at V and 5 bases at J, with 10 bases between. There are 13 residues in the CDR3. Germline values: CDR1 MGHDK, CDR2 SYGVNS. This CDR3 reads CASSDAGPYGYTF. In DNA form, the CDR3 reads TGTGCCAGCAGTGATGCAGGGCCGTATGGCTACACCTTC.

The chain combines TRBV18 with TRBJ2-5, with D tentatively TRBD2 (5 bases). Gene TRBJ2-7 matches the end of the DNA better, so the J call may be wrong. Germline V gene lookup returns CDR1 KGHSH and CDR2 LQKENI. The CDR3 has 12 residues. The CDR3 reads CASSPSRDEQYF. DNA for the CDR3: TGTGCCAGCTCACCCTCGCGGGACGAGCAGTACTTC.

V usage is TRBV28 and J usage is TRBJ2-6, with unresolved D. V gave up 7 bases and J gave up 0 bases, with 13 bases separating them. The CDR3 runs 16 residues. The germline V gene has CDR1 MDHEN and CDR2 SYDVKM. CDR3 amino acids: CASIPGQVSGANVLTF. CDR3 nucleotide sequence: TGTGCCAGCATCCCTGGGCAGGTCTCTGGGGCCAACGTCCTGACTTTC.

The chain uses TRBV7-9 and TRBJ2-7, with a possible D match to TRBD1 (7 bases). V gave up 5 bases and J gave up 0 bases, with 11 bases separating them. CDR3 size: 14 residues. Germline loops: CDR1 SEHNR, CDR2 FQNEAQ (reference sequence). In DNA, the CDR3 is TGTGCCAGCAGCCGCGGGACAGCCTCCTACGAGCAGTACTTC. This encodes CASSRGTASYEQYF.

The chain uses TRBV2 and TRBJ2-5; 9 bases match TRBD1. V lost 3 bases and J lost 2; bases outside the gene matches: 1. Germline values: CDR1 SNHLY, CDR2 FYNNEI. CDR3 length equals 14 residues. CDR3 coding DNA: TGTGCCAGCAGTGAGGACAGGGGACAAGAGACCCAGTACTTC. As protein: CASSEDRGQETQYF.

The chain combines TRBV5-8 with TRBJ2-2; 8 bases agree with TRBD2. Germline V CDR1 and CDR2: SGHTS, YDEGEE. The trim removed 4 bases at V and 5 bases at J, leaving 7 bases unmatched. The CDR3 consists of 15 residues. The CDR3 bases are TGTGCCAGCAGCCCGGGACTAGAAACTACCGGGGAGCTGTTTTTT. It specifies CASSPGLETTGELFF.

This clone was counted between two and nine times. V usage is TRBV6-4 and J usage is TRBJ2-3; 7 bases agree with TRBD1. J gave up 0 bases and V 3 bases, and 0 bases lay outside the gene matches. This CDR3 has 14 amino acids. Germline assignment: CDR1 MRHNA and CDR2 SNTAGT. DNA of the CDR3: TGTGCCAGCAGTGAGACAGGGAGCACAGATACGCAGTATTTT. Protein: CASSETGSTDTQYF.

The chain is built from TRBV6-1 and TRBJ1-6; perhaps TRBD1 as D (6 bases). Trimming left V 3 bases short and J 7 bases short, with 13 bases between. Germline assignment: CDR1 MNHNS and CDR2 SASEGT. The CDR3 runs to 15 residues. CDR3 sequence (DNA): TGTGCCAGCAGTGATGAAGTAGGGGGAAATTCACCCCTCCACTTT. Its protein product is CASSDEVGGNSPLHF.

The V and J genes are TRBV5-4 and TRBJ2-5; D possibly corresponds to TRBD2 (6 bases). The CDR3 has 13 residues. V dropped 9 bases and J dropped 5 bases, with 17 bases sitting between them. Germline assignment: CDR1 SGHNT and CDR2 YYREEE (reference sequence). Written as DNA, the CDR3 is TGTGCCACCGCATTGGTGGGGAGGGAGACCCAGTACTTC. As protein: CATALVGRETQYF. The entire variable domain, with the rest obtained from reference TRBV5-4 and TRBJ2-5, is as follows: ETGVTQSPTHLIKTRGQQVTLRCSSQSGHNTVSWYQQALGQGPQFIFQYYREEENGRGNFPPRFSGLQFPNYSSELNVNALELDDSALYLCATALVGRETQYFGPGTRLLVL.

This chain links TRBV7-9 with TRBJ1-1; D unresolved. The CDR3 sequence is 13 residues long. The germline V gene encodes CDR1 SEHNR and CDR2 FQNEAQ (reference sequence). Between the trimmed V and J ends, which lost 3 bases and 5 bases, there was a span of 10 bases. In DNA, the CDR3 is TGTGCCAGCAGCTTCCAGGAACGGACTGAAGCTTTCTTT. Translation gives CASSFQERTEAFF.

The J gene is TRBJ1-2, the V gene TRBV7-2; no clear D gene. This CDR3 has 13 amino acids. V gave up 1 base and J gave up 5 bases, with 8 bases separating them. Germline V gene data show CDR1 as SGHTA and CDR2 as FQGNSA. CDR3: CASSLGRGYGYTF. As DNA, the CDR3 is TGTGCCAGCAGCTTAGGGCGCGGGTATGGCTACACCTTC.

The chain is built from TRBV6-5 and TRBJ1-1, with D possibly matching TRBD1 (5 bases). CDR3 size: 12 residues. In germline, CDR1 is MNHEY, CDR2 SVGAGI. The V end lost 5 bases, the J end lost 6 bases, and 10 bases lay between the germline ends. CDR3 DNA sequence: TGTGCCAGCAGTGCTGGACAAGCTGAAGCTTTCTTT. Residues: CASSAGQAEAFF.

The rearrangement joins TRBV19 to TRBJ2-3; a weak D match, TRBD2 (6 bases). Germline V gene data show CDR1 as LNHDA and CDR2 as SQIVND (reference sequence). The CDR3 is 17 amino acids. Trimming took 4 bases from V and 5 from J, leaving 22 bases between them. Written as DNA, the CDR3 is TGTGCCAGTAGTACCCCCCTGGGGCGGGGCGACGTAGATACGCAGTATTTT. It specifies CASSTPLGRGDVDTQYF.

The chain has TRBV27 and TRBJ2-1; 7 bases agree with TRBD1. Germline V CDR1 and CDR2: MNHEY, SMNVEV (reference sequence). V lost 6 bases to trimming and J lost 4 bases; unmatched junction nucleotides: 9. The CDR3 is 15 amino acids. For the CDR3, the DNA is TGTGCCAGCAGCGCTCGGGACAGCTTGTACAATGAGCAGTTCTTC. Translated, it gives CASSARDSLYNEQFF.

The chain joins TRBV6-5 to TRBJ2-7; 9 bases are a match to TRBD2. This CDR3 is built from 16 residues. J lost 1 base, V lost 4 bases, and 8 bases had no gene match. Germline CDR1 MNHEY, CDR2 SVGAGI. CDR3 sequence (DNA): TGTGCCAGCAGTTCGCTTAGCGGGGGCCCTTCCTACGAGCAGTACTTC. This gives the protein CASSSLSGGPSYEQYF.

The genes are TRBV19 and TRBJ2-1; D might be TRBD1 (6 bases). Deletions cut 1 base from V and 8 bases from J, with 15 bases between. This CDR3 has 15 residues. The germline V gene encodes CDR1 LNHDA and CDR2 SQIVND (reference sequence). The CDR3 loop reads CASSIVQGPVYEQFF. The DNA of the CDR3 is TGTGCCAGTAGTATAGTCCAGGGGCCGGTCTATGAGCAGTTCTTC.

This sequence joins TRBV2 and TRBJ1-1, with D uncertain. V was shortened by 6 bases and J by 0 bases, with 20 bases between the two germline ends. CDR3 length equals 17 residues. Germline V gene lookup returns CDR1 SNHLY and CDR2 FYNNEI. The CDR3 DNA follows: TGTGCCAGCAGCGACTCTCGGATTGGTTACATGAACACTGAAGCTTTCTTT. Protein sequence: CASSDSRIGYMNTEAFF.

In this sample, this clone turned up a few times. The chain recombines TRBV7-2 with TRBJ2-3; 8 bases are shared with TRBD2. This CDR3 comprises 16 residues. Looked up from germline, CDR1 is SGHTA and CDR2 is FQGNSA. V trimming: 8 bases; J trimming: 5 bases; junction bases outside the gene matches: 15. The CDR3 bases are TGTGCCAGCTTATCGGGTCGTGGGCGGGGGGTAGATACGCAGTATTTT. Protein sequence: CASLSGRGRGVDTQYF.

The genes are TRBV6-5 and TRBJ1-2; 9 nucleotides agree with TRBD1. V lost 6 bases and J lost 8; bases outside the gene matches: 7. The CDR3 consists of 13 residues. Looked up from germline, CDR1 is MNHEY and CDR2 is SVGAGI. The CDR3 region is CASRPAGQGGYTF. DNA for the CDR3: TGTGCCAGCAGGCCAGCCGGACAGGGGGGCTACACCTTC.

This chain joins TRBV7-9 and TRBJ2-5; 8 nucleotides align to TRBD1. V lost 5 bases to trimming and J lost 4 bases; unmatched junction nucleotides: 9. This CDR3 region has 15 residues. Germline values: CDR1 SEHNR, CDR2 FQNEAQ (reference sequence). CDR3 nucleotides: TGTGCCAGCAGCCCCCAGACAGGGGTGAGAGAGACCCAGTACTTC. Residues: CASSPQTGVRETQYF.

This clone was counted only a few times. This chain links TRBV28 with TRBJ1-4; D gene uncertain. Germline V gene sequence: CDR1 MDHEN, CDR2 SYDVKM. The CDR3 extends over 15 amino acids. The V and J ends lost 6 bases and 7 bases respectively, with 18 bases between them. As DNA, the CDR3 is TGTGCCAGCAGGACTCCGGGAAAGAGAGGTGAAAAACTGTTTTTT. Amino acid sequence: CASRTPGKRGEKLFF.

V gene TRBV10-2 combines with J gene TRBJ2-1; possibly TRBD1 for D (6 bases). CDR3 size: 12 residues. CDR1 is WSHSY, CDR2 SAAADI, per germline. Trimming left V 6 bases short and J 6 bases short, with 9 bases between. Here the CDR3 DNA reads TGCGCCAGCAGGGGGGCTTTCAATGAGCAGTTCTTC. Its protein product is CASRGAFNEQFF.